This TCR beta chain emerged from a study of T-cell memory formation after mild COVID-19. TCR alpha and TCR beta cDNA libraries carrying sample barcodes and UMIs came from 5'RACE with constant-segment primers. TCRdb reprocessed the 5' RACE reads with MiXCR, giving one entry per CDR3 protein. The sample comprises 250,000 to 350,000 distinct CDR3 sequences, roughly 17% of which are singletons, and roughly 23% rests with the top ten. Sample: PBMCs or a T cell subset sorted from them (not recorded which). The sequence came from a man between 18 and 29 years old who had mild COVID-19 (a few samples of this study predate the infection). Cell type and time point are not known.

The CDR3 nucleotides are TGCAGCGTCCTCATAGAGACCCAGTACTTC. Translated, it gives CSVLIETQYF. V gene TRBV29-1 combines with J gene TRBJ2-5; D unclear. The CDR3 extends over 10 amino acids. CDR1 is SQVTM, CDR2 ANQGSEA, per germline. Trimming removed 6 bases from V and 4 bases from J, with 6 bases in between. Full variable domain (rest looked up from reference TRBV29-1 and TRBJ2-5): SAVISQKPSRDICQRGTSLTIQCQVDSQVTMMFWYRQQPGQSLTLIATANQGSEATYESGFVIDKFPISRPNLTFSTLTVSNMSPEDSSIYLCSVLIETQYFGPGTRLLVL.